The 31 T cell receptor beta chains below come from one sample, sequenced in a study of beta chain features in type 1 diabetes. As every portion of the isolated RNA was reverse transcribed, the sequencing read expressed TCRB transcripts. Generated by immunoSEQ multiplex PCR, the TCRdb table keeps only in-frame clones and is missing some. The table lists 70,000 to 90,000 clones, roughly 34% of them singletons. Source material: stem cell memory CD4+ T cells from blood. These TCRs come from a woman younger than 30 in good health.

This clone has only a few counts. V gene TRBV9 combines with J gene TRBJ1-1; D not resolved. V was clipped by 2 bases and J by 5 bases, with 10 bases between them. CDR1 SGDLS and CDR2 YYNGEE come from the germline V gene. CDR3 length: 13 residues. Here the CDR3 reads CASSVSFNTEAFF. CDR3 sequence (DNA): TGTGCCAGCAGCGTGAGTTTTAATACTGAAGCTTTCTTT.

CDR3 sequence (DNA): TGTGCCAGCAGGTTACAGGGGGGCACAGATACGCAGTATTTT. Translated, it gives CASRLQGGTDTQYF. V and J are TRBV27 and TRBJ2-3; 8 bases line up with TRBD1. The J segment lost 1 base and the V segment lost 6 bases, leaving 3 bases of the junction unmatched. CDR1 and CDR2 (germline): MNHEY, SMNVEV (reference sequence). The CDR3 is made up of 14 amino acids.

This chain uses TRBV10-3 with TRBJ1-2; the match to TRBD1 covers 8 bases. V lost 10 bases and J lost 6; bases outside the gene matches: 7. Germline values: CDR1 ENHRY, CDR2 SYGVKD. This CDR3 region has 12 residues. CDR3 protein: CATTLTGDGYTF. The CDR3 bases are TGTGCCACCACGTTGACAGGGGATGGCTACACCTTC.

This clone was counted between two and nine times. V gene TRBV5-1 combines with J gene TRBJ1-1; tentatively, D is TRBD1 (5 bases). V lost 0 bases to trimming and J lost 3 bases, with 15 bases between them. The germline gives CDR1 SGHRS, CDR2 YFSETQ. The CDR3 sequence is 16 residues long. The CDR3 sequence: CASSLGQPQGDTEAFF. CDR3 DNA: TGCGCCAGCAGCTTGGGGCAGCCCCAAGGGGACACTGAAGCTTTCTTT.

This clone has more than one count but fewer than ten. The chain combines TRBV7-2 with TRBJ1-1; possibly TRBD1 for D (6 bases). CDR3 size: 14 residues. Germline V CDR1 and CDR2: SGHTA, FQGNSA. V lost 5 bases and J lost 2, with 12 bases in between. The CDR3 region is CASSRQARNTEAFF. CDR3 DNA sequence: TGTGCCAGCAGCAGACAGGCCCGAAACACTGAAGCTTTCTTT.

This chain connects TRBV30 to TRBJ2-7; tentatively, D is TRBD1 (6 bases). The CDR3 totals 13 residues. The V and J ends lost 1 base and 0 bases respectively, with 7 bases between them. CDR1 GTSNPN and CDR2 SVGIG come from the germline V gene (reference sequence). For the CDR3, the DNA is TGTGCCTGGAGTGCAGGGGTCTCCTACGAGCAGTACTTC. Translated: CAWSAGVSYEQYF.

This clone appeared a few times. The chain employs TRBV19 and TRBJ2-1; D not certain. There are 15 residues in the CDR3. CDR1 and CDR2 from the germline V gene are LNHDA and SQIVND (reference sequence). Between the trimmed V and J ends, which lost 7 bases and 0 bases, there was a span of 13 bases. The CDR3 DNA reads as TGTGCCAGTACGGAGACCGTGAGCTCCTACAATGAGCAGTTCTTC. As protein: CASTETVSSYNEQFF.

This chain joins TRBV18 and TRBJ1-1; D ambiguous. This CDR3 region has 13 residues. The V end lost 4 bases, the J end lost 6 bases, and 12 bases lay between the germline ends. Per germline, CDR1 KGHSH and CDR2 LQKENI. Here the CDR3 DNA reads TGTGCCAGCTCACAAAGCCCCTTGGCTGAAGCTTTCTTT. Translating it yields CASSQSPLAEAFF.

The chain combines TRBV4-2 with TRBJ1-1; possible D gene TRBD1, 5 bases. Germline CDR1 LGHNA, CDR2 YNFKEQ. V gave up 0 bases and J gave up 5 bases, with 13 bases separating them. This CDR3 has 15 residues. The CDR3 is CASSQDRGVGTEAFF. The CDR3 DNA reads TGTGCCAGCAGCCAAGATCGGGGGGTTGGAACTGAAGCTTTCTTT.

The chain has TRBV6-1 and TRBJ2-7; TRBD2 is a possible D gene (5 bases). Trimming left V 4 bases short and J 7 bases short, with 14 bases between. The V gene's germline CDR1 is MNHNS and CDR2 SASEGT. The CDR3 contains 13 residues. The CDR3: CASSGRGSWEQYF. The DNA of the CDR3 is TGTGCCAGCAGTGGACGCGGGTCCTGGGAGCAGTACTTC.

There are a few counts of this clone. The junction and the germline gene differ at one end; a read error may be behind it. The chain recombines TRBV7-7 with TRBJ2-5, with 11 bases matching TRBD2. CDR3 length equals 15 residues. Per the germline V gene, CDR1 is SSHAT and CDR2 is FNYEAQ (reference sequence). The CDR3 sequence: CASSLGTSGGETQYF. As DNA, the CDR3 is TGTGCTAGCAGCCTCGGGACTAGCGGAGGAGAGACCCAGTACTTC.

The chain is built from TRBV5-6 and TRBJ1-6; 7 positions agree with TRBD1. The CDR3 runs to 14 residues. V lost 1 base to trimming and J lost 7 bases; unmatched junction nucleotides: 2. Germline CDR1 is SGHDT and CDR2 is YYEEEE. In DNA form, the CDR3 reads TGTGCCAGCAGCTTGCAGGGGGGCAATTCACCCCTCCACTTT. As protein: CASSLQGGNSPLHF. The full variable domain, rest sourced from reference TRBV5-6 and TRBJ1-6, is DAGVTQSPTHLIKTRGQQVTLRCSPKSGHDTVSWYQQALGQGPQFIFQYYEEEERQRGNFPDRFSGHQFPNYSSELNVNALLLGDSALYLCASSLQGGNSPLHFGNGTRLTVT.

This clone was observed a single time. The genes are TRBV9 and TRBJ2-7; the match to TRBD2 covers 15 bases. Germline V gives CDR1 SGDLS, CDR2 YYNGEE. CDR3 size: 15 residues. J lost 6 bases, V lost 5 bases, and 6 bases had no gene match. Here the CDR3 reads CASRAGLAGGREQYF. DNA for the CDR3: TGTGCCAGCAGGGCTGGACTAGCGGGGGGGCGCGAGCAGTACTTC. The full variable domain, completed using reference TRBV9 and TRBJ2-7, is DSGVTQTPKHLITATGQRVTLRCSPRSGDLSVYWYQQSLDQGLQFLIQYYNGEERAKGNILERFSAQQFPDLHSELNLSSLELGDSALYFCASRAGLAGGREQYFGPGTRLTVT.

The chain joins TRBV5-1 to TRBJ2-6; 8 bases fit TRBD2. The ends lost 4 bases at V and 0 bases at J; junction bases unmatched: 9. Germline CDR1 reads SGHRS; CDR2 reads YFSETQ. The CDR3 runs 18 residues. The CDR3 sequence is CASSLAGGSSSGANVLTF. CDR3 in DNA: TGCGCCAGCAGCCTGGCGGGGGGCTCCAGCTCTGGGGCCAACGTCCTGACTTTC.

The rearrangement joins TRBV6-6 to TRBJ1-2; TRBD1 matches 9 bases. This CDR3 is built from 14 residues. J lost 6 bases, V lost 2 bases, and 4 bases had no gene match. Germline CDR1 is MNHNY and CDR2 is SVGAGI (reference sequence). The CDR3 is CASSYLTGGNGYTF. CDR3 DNA sequence: TGTGCCAGCAGTTACCTTACAGGGGGCAATGGCTACACCTTC.

This clone was counted a few times. The chain has TRBV5-1 and TRBJ2-7; no clear D gene. Germline CDR1 is SGHRS and CDR2 is YFSETQ. This CDR3 is built from 12 residues. Deletions cut 1 base from V and 3 bases from J, with 5 bases between. The CDR3 DNA is TGCGCCAGCAGCTTGTCGAGCTACGAGCAGTACTTC. Amino acid sequence: CASSLSSYEQYF.

This clone was counted between two and nine times. The genes are TRBV6-6 and TRBJ2-7; 11 nucleotides agree with TRBD1. The V and J ends lost 6 bases and 3 bases, in that order; junction bases with no gene match: 7. Germline lookup yields CDR1 MNHNY and CDR2 SVGAGI (reference sequence). The CDR3 contains 15 residues. The CDR3 reads CASRYVGTGGYEQYF. In DNA, the CDR3 is TGTGCCAGCAGATATGTCGGGACAGGGGGCTACGAGCAGTACTTC.

The V and J genes are TRBV30 and TRBJ1-2; tentatively, D is TRBD1 (5 bases). The germline V gene encodes CDR1 GTSNPN and CDR2 SVGIG (reference sequence). The CDR3 has 14 amino acids. The V gene lost 2 bases and the J gene lost 4 bases, with 14 bases spanning the gap. This chain's CDR3 is CAWSRLGAGYGYTF. The CDR3 DNA is TGTGCCTGGAGTCGGCTAGGGGCCGGCTATGGCTACACCTTC.

The J gene is TRBJ2-5, the V gene TRBV12-2; the table's D call TRBD1 went unverified against the DNA. TRBV12-2 counts as a pseudogene. This CDR3 has 16 residues. CDR3 protein: CASRLFPDRVRETQYF. The CDR3 DNA sequence: TGTGCAAGTCGCTTGTTCCCGGACAGGGTCCGGGAGACCCAGTACTTC.

The genes are TRBV19 and TRBJ2-1; 8 bases are a match to TRBD2. This CDR3 contains 14 residues. Trimming took 5 bases from V and 6 from J; bases not matched to a gene: 6. Germline CDR1 and CDR2: LNHDA and SQIVND (reference sequence). CDR3 in amino acids: CASSYARGGNEQFF. DNA for the CDR3: TGTGCCAGTAGTTATGCTCGGGGGGGCAATGAGCAGTTCTTC.

This clone was detected only a few times. This chain connects TRBV5-1 to TRBJ1-1; D unclear. From germline, CDR1 is SGHRS and CDR2 YFSETQ. V dropped 4 bases and J dropped 1 base, with 11 bases sitting between them. This CDR3 contains 14 residues. In DNA form, the CDR3 reads TGCGCCAGCAGCCCTCTCGCGGCGAACACTGAAGCTTTCTTT. Translating it yields CASSPLAANTEAFF.

The chain employs TRBV18 and TRBJ1-1; D possibly corresponds to TRBD1 (6 bases). CDR1 and CDR2 from the germline V gene are KGHSH and LQKENI. V was shortened by 5 bases and J by 0 bases, with 16 bases between the two germline ends. The CDR3 runs 16 residues. The CDR3 region has the DNA TGTGCCAGCTCAGCCCGAGGGGGGGAATTGAACACTGAAGCTTTCTTT. Residues: CASSARGGELNTEAFF.

This clone turned up a few times. The CDR3 sequence: CASTPGGDTQYF. CDR3 in DNA: TGTGCCAGCACCCCGGGAGGAGATACGCAGTATTTT. The chain has TRBV11-2 and TRBJ2-3, with 7 bases lining up with TRBD2. The V and J ends lost 7 bases and 5 bases, in that order; junction bases with no gene match: 3. The CDR3 is made up of 12 amino acids. CDR1 SGHAT and CDR2 FQNNGV come from the germline V gene.

CDR3 residues: CASSPPVQGLGQPQHF. For the CDR3, the DNA is TGTGCCAGCAGTCCCCCGGTTCAGGGTTTAGGGCAGCCCCAGCATTTT. The chain is built from TRBV27 and TRBJ1-5; the D gene is possibly TRBD1 (5 bases). Per the germline V gene, CDR1 is MNHEY and CDR2 is SMNVEV (reference sequence). CDR3 size: 16 residues. Trimming cost V 5 bases and J 7 bases, with 21 bases left between them.

The chain couples TRBV7-6 to TRBJ2-1; 9 bases fit TRBD1. Germline V gives CDR1 SGHVS, CDR2 FNYEAQ. CDR3 length: 14 amino acids. Germline trimming cut 4 bases from V and 9 bases from J; bases unmatched to any gene: 7. The CDR3 here is CASSSRTGAAEQFF. In DNA, the CDR3 is TGTGCCAGCAGCTCTCGGACAGGGGCGGCTGAGCAGTTCTTC.

The chain links TRBV14 to TRBJ1-1; the D is unclear. Germline loops: CDR1 SGHDN, CDR2 FVKESK. V lost 2 bases, J lost 10 bases, and 14 bases lay in between. The CDR3 is 13 amino acids. CDR3 loop: CASSQYGSSRAFF. The DNA for the CDR3 is TGTGCCAGCAGCCAATACGGTTCTAGTCGAGCTTTCTTT.

As concerns this clone: One junction end does not reproduce the germline sequence, and a read error may be involved. The J gene is TRBJ2-2, the V gene TRBV7-2; TRBD2 agrees at 9 bases. The CDR3 has 16 amino acids. Germline V gene sequence: CDR1 SGHTA, CDR2 FQGNSA. As DNA, the CDR3 is TGTGCCAGCGGCTTGGGTAGCGGGGGAGCTACCGGGGAGCTGTTTTTT. Encoded protein: CASGLGSGGATGELFF.

The rearrangement joins TRBV11-3 to TRBJ2-7; TRBD2 matches 9 bases. Germline CDR1 reads SGHNT; CDR2 reads YENEEA. The CDR3 extends over 15 amino acids. The V gene end was trimmed by 7 bases and the J gene end by 4 bases; junction bases not matched to a gene: 11. CDR3 sequence: CASTPGLAGTYEQYF. CDR3 DNA sequence: TGTGCCAGCACCCCAGGCCTAGCGGGGACGTACGAGCAGTACTTC.

This rearrangement joins TRBV2 to TRBJ2-6; 9 positions agree with TRBD1. The CDR3 has 15 amino acids. V lost 8 bases, J lost 3 bases, and 5 bases stayed unmatched. Looked up from germline, CDR1 is SNHLY and CDR2 is FYNNEI. As DNA, the CDR3 is TGTGCCAGCGGACAGGGGTTAATTGGGGCCAACGTCCTGACTTTC. Translated: CASGQGLIGANVLTF.

The V gene is TRBV6-6, the J gene TRBJ2-7; D call uncertain. V lost 7 bases and J 1 base, leaving 11 bases between the germline ends. Germline V gene sequence: CDR1 MNHNY, CDR2 SVGAGI (reference sequence). The CDR3 runs 13 residues. The CDR3 sequence: CASMEPESYEQYF. In DNA form, the CDR3 reads TGTGCCAGCATGGAGCCAGAGTCCTACGAGCAGTACTTC.

V gene TRBV5-4 combines with J gene TRBJ2-7; 8 nucleotides line up with TRBD2. This CDR3 has 16 residues. Trimming removed 4 bases from V and 0 bases from J; junction bases left unmatched: 9. From germline, CDR1 is SGHNT and CDR2 YYREEE (reference sequence). The CDR3 loop is CASSPGGGPLSYEQYF. The CDR3 DNA follows: TGTGCCAGCAGCCCGGGGGGGGGCCCTCTCTCCTACGAGCAGTACTTC. The whole variable domain, filled in from reference TRBV5-4 and TRBJ2-7, reads ETGVTQSPTHLIKTRGQQVTLRCSSQSGHNTVSWYQQALGQGPQFIFQYYREEENGRGNFPPRFSGLQFPNYSSELNVNALELDDSALYLCASSPGGGPLSYEQYFGPGTRLTVT.